This T cell receptor beta chain derives from a study of CD8 T cells in Susac syndrome. Reverse transcription of 0.5 to 1 ug RNA was performed with random hexamers. Amplification of TCR beta CDR3 across 54 Vbeta and 13 Jbeta was performed with immunoSEQ multiplex PCR. MiXCR was run by TCRdb on the immunoSEQ multiplex PCR reads, yielding one entry per CDR3 protein. The sample records about 210,000 distinct CDR3 sequences, about 94% being singletons. As controls, healthy donors matched for age and sex were used. CD8+ and CD4+ T cells were negatively isolated; TEMRA cells were FACS-enriched. Germline lookup yields CDR1 MDHEN and CDR2 SYDVKM. V was trimmed by 6 bases and J by 1 base, leaving 15 bases between them. The CDR3 length is 15 residues.

Sequenced material: CD4+ T cells from PBMCs. The chain has TRBV28 and TRBJ2-5, with a weak D call TRBD1 (5 bases). This clonotype was sampled from a human donor in good health. In nucleotides, the CDR3 is TGTGCCAGCAGACCAACAGGTTGGCGCCAAGAGACCCAGTACTTC. It specifies CASRPTGWRQETQYF.